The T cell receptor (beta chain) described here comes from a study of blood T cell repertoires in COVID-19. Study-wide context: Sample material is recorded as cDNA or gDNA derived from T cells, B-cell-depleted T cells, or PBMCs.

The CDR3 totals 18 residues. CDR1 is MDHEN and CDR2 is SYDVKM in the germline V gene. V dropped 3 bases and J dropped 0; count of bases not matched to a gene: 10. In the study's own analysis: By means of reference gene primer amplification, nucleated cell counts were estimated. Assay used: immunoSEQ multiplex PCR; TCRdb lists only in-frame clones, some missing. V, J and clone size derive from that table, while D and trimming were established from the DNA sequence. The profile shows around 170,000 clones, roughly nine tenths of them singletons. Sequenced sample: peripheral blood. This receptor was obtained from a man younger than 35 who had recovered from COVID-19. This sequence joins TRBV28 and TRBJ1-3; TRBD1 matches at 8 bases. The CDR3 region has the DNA TGTGCCAGCAGTTTTGGGACAGGACGCCCAGGCTCTGGAAACACCATATATTTT. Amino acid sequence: CASSFGTGRPGSGNTIYF.